A single T cell receptor beta chain is shown here with its context. Its antigen is not known. This sample is part of a study of response to subunit inactivated influenza vaccine. Findings and limits, study-wide: Authors suggested seasonal influenza vaccinations each recruit few new T cells.

MiXCR was run by TCRdb on the RT-PCR reads, yielding one entry per CDR3 protein. The data contain about 500,000 distinct CDR3 sequences, 16% of them singletons. This CDR3 region has 14 residues. The germline gives CDR1 LNHNV, CDR2 YYDKDF (reference sequence). V shed 4 bases and J 1 base; nucleotides not matched to a gene: 2. V gene TRBV15 combines with J gene TRBJ2-7; 9 bases match TRBD1. The input for sequencing was CD4+ T cells sorted from PBMCs, taken 23 to 25 months after vaccination. The TCR originated in a man between 50 and 75 years old who received an inactivated influenza vaccine. CDR3 DNA: TGTGCCACCAGCATCGGGACAGGGTCCTACGAGCAGTACTTC. Protein: CATSIGTGSYEQYF. Based on the CDR3 plus reference TRBV15 and TRBJ2-7, the full variable domain is DAMVIQNPRYQVTQFGKPVTLSCSQTLNHNVMYWYQQKSSQAPKLLFHYYDKDFNNEADTPDNFQSRRPNTSFCFLDIRSPGLGDTAMYLCATSIGTGSYEQYFGPGTRLTVT.